The clone carrying this T cell receptor (beta chain) came up once. The antigen is undetermined. The PCR contained 60 Vbeta and 13 Jbeta primers. The table came from immunoSEQ multiplex PCR; TCRdb's copy has only in-frame clones and leaves some out. Among under 200,000 clones listed, 79% were seen once. These data belong to a study of cytomegalovirus exposure and HLA in healthy donors. General study points: In a later analysis, specific HLA alleles were associated with more than 15,000 TCR beta sequences at a 0.05 false discovery rate.

Germline lookup yields CDR1 LNHDA and CDR2 SQIVND (reference sequence). The CDR3 length is 14 residues. The specimen sequenced was PBMCs. The chain combines TRBV19 with TRBJ2-5; 10 nucleotides line up with TRBD2. The J call is doubtful: the DNA matches TRBJ2-7 better. The TCR comes from a man in his forties in good health and CMV-seronegative. CDR3 DNA sequence: TGTGCCAGTAGTCACTTAGCGGGAGGCGACGAGCAGTACTTC. Protein product: CASSHLAGGDEQYF.